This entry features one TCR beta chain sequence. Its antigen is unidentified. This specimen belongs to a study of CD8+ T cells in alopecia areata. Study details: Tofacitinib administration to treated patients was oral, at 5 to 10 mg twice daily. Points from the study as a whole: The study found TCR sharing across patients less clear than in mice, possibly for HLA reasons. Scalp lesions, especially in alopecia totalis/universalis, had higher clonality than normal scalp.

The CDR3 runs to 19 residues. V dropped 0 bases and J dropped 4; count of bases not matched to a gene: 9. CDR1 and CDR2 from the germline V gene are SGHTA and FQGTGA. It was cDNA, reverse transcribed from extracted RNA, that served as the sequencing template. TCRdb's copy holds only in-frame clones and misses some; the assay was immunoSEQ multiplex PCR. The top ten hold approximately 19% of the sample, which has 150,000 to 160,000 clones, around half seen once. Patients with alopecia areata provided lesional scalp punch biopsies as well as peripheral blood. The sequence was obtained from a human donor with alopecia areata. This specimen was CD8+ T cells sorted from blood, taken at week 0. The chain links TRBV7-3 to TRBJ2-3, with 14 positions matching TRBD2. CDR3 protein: CASSLTRLAGGPVADTQYF. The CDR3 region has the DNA TGTGCCAGCAGCTTAACGAGACTAGCGGGGGGGCCGGTGGCAGATACGCAGTATTTT.